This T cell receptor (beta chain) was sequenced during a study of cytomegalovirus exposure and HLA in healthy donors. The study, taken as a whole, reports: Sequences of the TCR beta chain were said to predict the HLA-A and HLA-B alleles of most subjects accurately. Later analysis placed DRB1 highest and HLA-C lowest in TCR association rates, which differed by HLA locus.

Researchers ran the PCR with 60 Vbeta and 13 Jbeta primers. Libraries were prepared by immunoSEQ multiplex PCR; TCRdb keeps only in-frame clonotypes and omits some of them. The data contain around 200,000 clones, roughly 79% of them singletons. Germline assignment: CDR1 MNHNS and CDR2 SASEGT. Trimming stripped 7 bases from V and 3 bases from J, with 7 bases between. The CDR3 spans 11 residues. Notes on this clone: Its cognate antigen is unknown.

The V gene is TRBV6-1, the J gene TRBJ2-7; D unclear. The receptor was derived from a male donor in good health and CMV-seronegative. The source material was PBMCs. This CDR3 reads CASTHFYEQYF. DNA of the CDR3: TGTGCCAGCACGCACTTCTACGAGCAGTACTTC.